This entry concerns a single TCR beta chain. This entry belongs to a study of blood T cell repertoires in COVID-19. Trimming removed 2 bases from V and 5 bases from J, with 18 bases in between. Germline V CDR1 and CDR2: LGHDT, YNNKEL (reference sequence). The CDR3 has 16 amino acids. Generated by immunoSEQ multiplex PCR, the TCRdb table keeps only in-frame clones and is missing some. The table shows 50,000 to 75,000 clones, with around 80% occurring only once. This sequence was found in a woman over 75 with active or convalescent COVID-19. The source material was peripheral blood. The gene calls are TRBV3-1 (or the pseudogene TRBV3-2) and TRBJ2-5, with D maybe TRBD1 (6 bases). The chain's CDR3 is CASSQPWGTFGETQYF. CDR3 bases: TGTGCCAGCAGCCAACCCTGGGGGACATTTGGGGAGACCCAGTACTTC.